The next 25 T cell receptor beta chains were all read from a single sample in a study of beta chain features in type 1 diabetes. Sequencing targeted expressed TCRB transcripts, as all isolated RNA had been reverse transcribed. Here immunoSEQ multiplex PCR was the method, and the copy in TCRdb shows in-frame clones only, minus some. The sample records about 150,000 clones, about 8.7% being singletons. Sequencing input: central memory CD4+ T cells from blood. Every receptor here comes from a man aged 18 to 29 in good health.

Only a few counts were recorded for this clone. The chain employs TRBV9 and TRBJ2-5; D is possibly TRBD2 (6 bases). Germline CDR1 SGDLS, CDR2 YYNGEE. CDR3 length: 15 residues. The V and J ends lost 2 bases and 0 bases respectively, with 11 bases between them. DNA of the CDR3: TGTGCCAGCAGCGTTAGCGGAGGGTACCAAGAGACCCAGTACTTC. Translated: CASSVSGGYQETQYF. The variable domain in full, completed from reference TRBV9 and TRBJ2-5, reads DSGVTQTPKHLITATGQRVTLRCSPRSGDLSVYWYQQSLDQGLQFLIQYYNGEERAKGNILERFSAQQFPDLHSELNLSSLELGDSALYFCASSVSGGYQETQYFGPGTRLLVL.

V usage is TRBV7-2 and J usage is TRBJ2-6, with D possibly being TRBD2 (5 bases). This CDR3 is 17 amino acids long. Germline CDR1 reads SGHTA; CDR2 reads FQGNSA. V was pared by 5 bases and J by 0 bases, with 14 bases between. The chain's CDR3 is CASSLITGSSGANVLTF. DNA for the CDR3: TGTGCCAGCAGCCTGATAACGGGAAGCTCTGGGGCCAACGTCCTGACTTTC.

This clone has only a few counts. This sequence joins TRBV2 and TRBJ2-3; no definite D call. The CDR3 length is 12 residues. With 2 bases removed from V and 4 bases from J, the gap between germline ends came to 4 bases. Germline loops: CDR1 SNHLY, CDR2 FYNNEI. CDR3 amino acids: CASSEQADTQYF. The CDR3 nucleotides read TGTGCCAGCAGTGAACAGGCAGATACGCAGTATTTT.

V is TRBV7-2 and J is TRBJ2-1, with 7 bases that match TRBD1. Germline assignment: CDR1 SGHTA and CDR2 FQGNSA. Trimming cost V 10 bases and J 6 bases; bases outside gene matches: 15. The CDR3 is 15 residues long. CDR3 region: CATSRNADRANEQFF. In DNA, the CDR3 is TGTGCCACCTCGCGGAACGCTGACAGGGCCAATGAGCAGTTCTTC.

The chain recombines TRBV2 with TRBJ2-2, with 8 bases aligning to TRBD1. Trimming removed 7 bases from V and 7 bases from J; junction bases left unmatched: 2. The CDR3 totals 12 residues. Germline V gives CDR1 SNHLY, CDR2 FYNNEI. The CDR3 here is CASKTGVGELFF. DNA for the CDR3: TGTGCCAGCAAGACAGGGGTCGGGGAGCTGTTTTTT.

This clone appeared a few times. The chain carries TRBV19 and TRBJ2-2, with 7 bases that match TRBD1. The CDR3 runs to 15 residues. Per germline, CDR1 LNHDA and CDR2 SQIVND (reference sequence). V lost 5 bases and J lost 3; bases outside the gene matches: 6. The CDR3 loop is CASSLTGKHTGELFF. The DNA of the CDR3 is TGTGCCAGTAGTTTGACAGGGAAGCACACCGGGGAGCTGTTTTTT. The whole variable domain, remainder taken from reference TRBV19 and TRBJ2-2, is DGGITQSPKYLFRKEGQNVTLSCEQNLNHDAMYWYRQDPGQGLRLIYYSQIVNDFQKGDIAEGYSVSREKKESFPLTVTSAQKNPTAFYLCASSLTGKHTGELFFGEGSRLTVL.

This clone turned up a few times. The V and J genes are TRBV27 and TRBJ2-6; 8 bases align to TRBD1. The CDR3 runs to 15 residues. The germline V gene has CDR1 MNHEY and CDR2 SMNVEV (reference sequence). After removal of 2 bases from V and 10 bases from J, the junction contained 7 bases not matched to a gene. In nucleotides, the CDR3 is TGTGCCAGCAGTTTACGCCGGGACAGGCATAACGTCCTGACTTTC. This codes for CASSLRRDRHNVLTF.

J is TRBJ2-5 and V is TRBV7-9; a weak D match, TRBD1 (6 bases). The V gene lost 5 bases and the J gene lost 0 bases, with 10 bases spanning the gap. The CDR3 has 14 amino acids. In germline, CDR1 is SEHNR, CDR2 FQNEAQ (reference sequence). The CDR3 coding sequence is TGTGCCAGCAGCCGAACAGGGAACCAAGAGACCCAGTACTTC. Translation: CASSRTGNQETQYF.

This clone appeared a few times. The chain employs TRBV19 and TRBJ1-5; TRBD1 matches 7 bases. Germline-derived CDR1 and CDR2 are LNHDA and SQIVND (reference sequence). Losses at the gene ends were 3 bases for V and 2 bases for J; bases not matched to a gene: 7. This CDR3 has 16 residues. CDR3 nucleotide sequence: TGTGCCAGTAGTATGGTGGCAGGGGGTGGCAATCAGCCCCAGCATTTT. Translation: CASSMVAGGGNQPQHF.

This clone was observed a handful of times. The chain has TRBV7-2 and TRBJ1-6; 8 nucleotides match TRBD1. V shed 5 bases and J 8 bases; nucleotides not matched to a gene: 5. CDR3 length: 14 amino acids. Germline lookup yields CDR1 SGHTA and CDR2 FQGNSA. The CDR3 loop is CASSDRGYDSPLHF. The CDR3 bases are TGTGCCAGCAGCGACAGGGGTTACGATTCACCCCTCCACTTT.

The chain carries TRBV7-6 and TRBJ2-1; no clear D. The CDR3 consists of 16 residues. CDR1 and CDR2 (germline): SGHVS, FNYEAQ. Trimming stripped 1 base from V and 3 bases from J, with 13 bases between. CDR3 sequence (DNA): TGTGCCAGCAGCTTAGGTATGGGCGCGTTCTACAATGAGCAGTTCTTC. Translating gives CASSLGMGAFYNEQFF.

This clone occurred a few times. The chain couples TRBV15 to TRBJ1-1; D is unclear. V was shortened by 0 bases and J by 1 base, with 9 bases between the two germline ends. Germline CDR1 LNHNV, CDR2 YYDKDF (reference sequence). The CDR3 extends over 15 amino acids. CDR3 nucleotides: TGTGCCACCAGCAGAGATGGGCTGGGGAACACTGAAGCTTTCTTT. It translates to CATSRDGLGNTEAFF.

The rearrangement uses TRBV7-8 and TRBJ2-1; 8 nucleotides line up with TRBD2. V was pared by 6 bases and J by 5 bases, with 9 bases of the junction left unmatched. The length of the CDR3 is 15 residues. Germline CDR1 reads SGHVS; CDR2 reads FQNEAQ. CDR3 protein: CASREIGTRDNEQFF. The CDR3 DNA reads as TGTGCCAGCAGAGAGATCGGGACTAGAGACAATGAGCAGTTCTTC.

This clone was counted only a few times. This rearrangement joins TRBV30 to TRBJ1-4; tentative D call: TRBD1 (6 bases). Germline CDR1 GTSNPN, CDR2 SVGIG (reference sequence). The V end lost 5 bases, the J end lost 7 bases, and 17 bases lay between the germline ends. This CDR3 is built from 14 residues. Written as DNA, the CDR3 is TGTGCCTGGGAGAGAGGAGTAGGGGGTGAAAAACTGTTTTTT. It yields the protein CAWERGVGGEKLFF.

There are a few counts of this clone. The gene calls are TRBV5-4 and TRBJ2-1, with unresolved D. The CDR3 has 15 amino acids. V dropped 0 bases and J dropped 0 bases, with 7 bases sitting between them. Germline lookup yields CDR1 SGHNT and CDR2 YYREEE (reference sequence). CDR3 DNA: TGTGCCAGCAGCTTGGCTACCCTCTCCTACAATGAGCAGTTCTTC. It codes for CASSLATLSYNEQFF.

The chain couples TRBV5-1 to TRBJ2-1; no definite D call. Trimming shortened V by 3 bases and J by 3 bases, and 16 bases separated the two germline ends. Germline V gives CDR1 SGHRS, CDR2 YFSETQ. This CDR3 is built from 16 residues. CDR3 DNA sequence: TGCGCCAGCAGCTCCCGACTCGGCGATAACTACAATGAGCAGTTCTTC. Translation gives CASSSRLGDNYNEQFF.

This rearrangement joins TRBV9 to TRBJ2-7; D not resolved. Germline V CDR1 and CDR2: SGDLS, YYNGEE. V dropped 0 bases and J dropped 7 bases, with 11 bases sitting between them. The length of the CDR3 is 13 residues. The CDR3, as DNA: TGTGCCAGCAGCGTAGAACTGTCGGGTGAGCAGTACTTC. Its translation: CASSVELSGEQYF.

CDR3 sequence (DNA): TGTGCCTGGAGACGGGACAGGAACACTGAAGCTTTCTTT. Translated: CAWRRDRNTEAFF. This sequence joins TRBV30 and TRBJ1-1, with 7 bases fitting TRBD1. Germline CDR1 reads GTSNPN; CDR2 reads SVGIG (reference sequence). The CDR3 is 13 residues long. Losses at the gene ends were 3 bases for V and 1 base for J; bases not matched to a gene: 2.

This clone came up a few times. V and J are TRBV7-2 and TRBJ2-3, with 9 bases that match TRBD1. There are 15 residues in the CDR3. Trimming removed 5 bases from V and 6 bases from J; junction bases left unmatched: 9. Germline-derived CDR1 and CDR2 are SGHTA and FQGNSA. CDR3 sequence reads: CASSTGDRVWDTQYF. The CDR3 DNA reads TGTGCCAGCAGCACAGGGGACAGGGTGTGGGATACGCAGTATTTT.

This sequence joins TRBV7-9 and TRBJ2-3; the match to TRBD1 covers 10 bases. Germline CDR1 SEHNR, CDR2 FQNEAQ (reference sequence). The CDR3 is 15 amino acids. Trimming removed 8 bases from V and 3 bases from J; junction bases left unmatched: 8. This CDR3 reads CASESGTGATDTQYF. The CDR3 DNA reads TGTGCCAGCGAGTCCGGGACAGGGGCGACAGATACGCAGTATTTT.

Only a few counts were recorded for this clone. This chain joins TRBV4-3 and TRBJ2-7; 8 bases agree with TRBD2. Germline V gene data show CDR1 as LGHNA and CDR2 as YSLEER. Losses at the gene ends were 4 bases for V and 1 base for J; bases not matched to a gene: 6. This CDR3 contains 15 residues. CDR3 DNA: TGCGCCAGCAGCCGATACACGGGGGGGTCCTACGAGCAGTACTTC. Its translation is CASSRYTGGSYEQYF.

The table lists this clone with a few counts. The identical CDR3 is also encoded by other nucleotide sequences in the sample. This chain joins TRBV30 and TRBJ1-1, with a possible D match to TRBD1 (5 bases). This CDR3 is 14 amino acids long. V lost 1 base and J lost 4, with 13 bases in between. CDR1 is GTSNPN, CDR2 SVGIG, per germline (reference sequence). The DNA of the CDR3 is TGTGCCTGGAGTGATCCAGGCGGGGGCACTGAAGCTTTCTTT. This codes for CAWSDPGGGTEAFF.

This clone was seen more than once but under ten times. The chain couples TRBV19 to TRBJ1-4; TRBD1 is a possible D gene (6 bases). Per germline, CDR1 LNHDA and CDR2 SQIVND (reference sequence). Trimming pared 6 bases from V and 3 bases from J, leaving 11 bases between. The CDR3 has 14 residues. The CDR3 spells CASSLGAANEKLFF. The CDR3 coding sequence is TGTGCCAGTAGCCTGGGGGCAGCTAATGAAAAACTGTTTTTT.

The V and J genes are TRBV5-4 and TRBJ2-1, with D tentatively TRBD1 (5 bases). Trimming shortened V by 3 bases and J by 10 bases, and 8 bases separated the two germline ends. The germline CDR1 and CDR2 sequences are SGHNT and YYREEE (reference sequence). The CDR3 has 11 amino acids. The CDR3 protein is CASSYWGEQFF. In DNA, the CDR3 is TGTGCCAGCAGCTATTGGGGCGAGCAGTTCTTC.

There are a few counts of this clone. This CDR3 is CASSLLTGRVGYNEQFF. The CDR3 DNA is TGTGCCAGCAGCTTGTTGACGGGCAGGGTGGGGTACAATGAGCAGTTCTTC. The chain uses TRBV5-6 and TRBJ2-1, with D possibly TRBD1 on 5 matching bases. Between the trimmed V and J ends, which lost 1 base and 4 bases, there was a span of 18 bases. This CDR3 has 17 amino acids. CDR1 is SGHDT, CDR2 YYEEEE, per germline.